This record looks at one TCR beta chain sequence and its context. Antigen unknown. Sequencing used immunoSEQ multiplex PCR; TCRdb keeps in-frame clones, though not all of them. The sample contains some 70,000 clones, 80% to 85% of which appear only once. Trimming removed 7 bases from V and 10 bases from J; junction bases left unmatched: 9. CDR3 length equals 13 residues. Germline assignment: CDR1 MRHNA and CDR2 SNTAGT. The sample originates from a study of OX40 agonist ivuxolimab in advanced cancers. Overall study findings and caveats: Also present in some nonresponders was a low level of normalized T-cell clonal expansion.

This receptor was taken from an adult with an advanced solid tumor such as melanoma, head and neck, liver or kidney cancer. This chain uses TRBV6-4 with TRBJ1-2, with 10 bases that match TRBD1. The sample was CD4+ or CD8+ T cells sorted from blood, taken in a trial of the OX40 agonist ivuxolimab. CDR3 residues: CASKGQGETNYTF. DNA for the CDR3: TGTGCCAGCAAAGGACAGGGGGAAACCAACTACACCTTC.